This T cell receptor beta chain derives from a study of cytomegalovirus exposure and HLA in healthy donors. 60 Vbeta and 13 Jbeta primers were used in PCR. TCRdb's copy holds only in-frame clones and misses some; the assay was immunoSEQ multiplex PCR. The table lists some 270,000 clones, approximately 80% of them singletons. There are 12 residues in the CDR3. Germline-derived CDR1 and CDR2 are LNHDA and SQIVND (reference sequence). Trimming stripped 4 bases from V and 7 bases from J, with 10 bases between. General observations from the study: The listing of about 150 TCR beta chains classed them as cytomegalovirus-associated. Common viral pathogens (according to a later analysis) appeared linked to several of the most significant clusters.

This clone was found once. The antigen is undetermined. This sequence joins TRBV19 and TRBJ2-5; D is perhaps TRBD2 (6 bases). The origin of this receptor is a girl aged 2 to 10 in good health and CMV-seronegative. The sample taken for sequencing was PBMCs. The CDR3 loop is CASSSGEWTQYF. CDR3 DNA: TGTGCCAGTAGTAGCGGGGAGTGGACCCAGTACTTC.